The next 6 T cell receptor beta chains were all read from a single sample in a study of blood T cell repertoires in COVID-19. Produced via immunoSEQ multiplex PCR; TCRdb's table is partial and in-frame only. The sample includes about 130,000 clones, under 85% seen only once; the top ten take approximately 12%. The sample taken for sequencing was peripheral blood. Every receptor here comes from a woman aged 55-75 years with acute or convalescent COVID-19.

The chain couples TRBV7-9 to TRBJ1-2, with D tentatively TRBD1 (5 bases). Germline V gene sequence: CDR1 SEHNR, CDR2 FQNEAQ (reference sequence). Trimming took 4 bases from V and 2 from J, leaving 11 bases between them. This CDR3 spans 14 amino acids. The CDR3: CASSSSGGNYGYTF. The CDR3 nucleotides read TGTGCCAGCAGCTCCAGTGGGGGGAACTATGGCTACACCTTC.

This clone was observed once. This chain uses TRBV21-1 with TRBJ2-7; TRBD1, the table's D call, was not compared with the DNA. TRBV21-1 is listed as a pseudogene. This CDR3 spans 15 amino acids. CDR3 coding DNA: TGTGCCACCCATTACAGGGAACGAAGCTCCTACGAGCAGTACGTC. Translated, it gives CATHYRERSSYEQYV.

The chain joins TRBV5-1 to TRBJ2-1; 10 nucleotides line up with TRBD2. The CDR3 sequence is 15 residues long. V dropped 2 bases and J dropped 6; count of bases not matched to a gene: 5. Germline V gene lookup returns CDR1 SGHRS and CDR2 YFSETQ. The CDR3 DNA sequence: TGCGCCAGCAGCTTTAAACTAGCGGGGCTCAATGAGCAGTTCTTC. It yields the protein CASSFKLAGLNEQFF.

The J gene is TRBJ2-1, the V gene TRBV24-1; a possible D gene is TRBD2 (5 bases). The CDR3 runs 13 residues. Looked up from germline, CDR1 is KGHDR and CDR2 is SFDVKD. V lost 8 bases, J lost 4 bases, and 11 bases lay in between. Here the CDR3 DNA reads TGTGCCACCACCTTAACTAGATACAATGAGCAGTTCTTC. It specifies CATTLTRYNEQFF.

V gene TRBV14 combines with J gene TRBJ1-5; tentative D call: TRBD1 (6 bases). This CDR3 region has 16 residues. Per germline, CDR1 SGHDN and CDR2 FVKESK. Trimming took 0 bases from V and 15 from J, leaving 24 bases between them. The CDR3: CASSQEQDRLLTERHF. The CDR3 DNA sequence: TGTGCCAGCAGCCAAGAGCAGGACAGACTTCTTACTGAGCGGCATTTT.

The CDR3, as DNA: TGTGCCAGCAGCCAGCGGGGGGGTTATACGCAGTATTTT. Translated, it gives CASSQRGGYTQYF. The chain joins TRBV7-9 to TRBJ2-3, with 10 bases matching TRBD2. The V segment lost 5 bases and the J segment 7 bases; nucleotides outside the gene matches: 3. From germline, CDR1 is SEHNR and CDR2 FQNEAQ (reference sequence). This CDR3 has 13 residues.